Below, 2 T cell receptor beta chains from the same sample are listed, as sequenced in a study of T cells in Graves' hyperthyroidism and ophthalmopathy. Using RNA transcripts as the source, TCR beta CDR3 regions were amplified. When the TCR CDR3 underwent first-round RT-PCR, the HTBI primer set was used. Using its own MiXCR run on the multiplex PCR reads, TCRdb lists one record per CDR3 protein. The sample includes roughly 580,000 distinct CDR3 sequences, about 45% of them seen just once. The sample consisted of peripheral blood or thyroid tissue (not recorded which). Source of these receptors: a woman aged 18-29 years with Graves' hyperthyroidism.

In this sample, this clonotype turned up many times. The genes are TRBV2 and TRBJ1-3; no clear D. V was trimmed by 6 bases and J by 0 bases, leaving 12 bases between them. The CDR3 is 15 amino acids. Germline V CDR1 and CDR2: SNHLY, FYNNEI. In nucleotides, the CDR3 is TGTGCCAGCAGGCCCCGGGCGCACTCTGGAAACACCATATATTTT. Protein sequence: CASRPRAHSGNTIYF.

The rearrangement joins TRBV2 to TRBJ1-2, with 9 nucleotides matching TRBD1. This CDR3 is 14 amino acids long. The germline V gene has CDR1 SNHLY and CDR2 FYNNEI. The trim removed 8 bases at V and 5 bases at J, leaving 9 bases unmatched. The CDR3 nucleotides read TGTGCCAGCGGCCGACAGGGGGGTCGGTATGGCTACACCTTC. The encoded protein is CASGRQGGRYGYTF.